This note documents a single T cell receptor (beta chain) sequence. Clones were read by immunoSEQ multiplex PCR, and TCRdb kept only the in-frame ones, dropping some. The repertoire has about 120,000 clones, 60% to 85% of them found once; the top ten carry around 5.9%. The data belong to a study of blood T cell repertoires in COVID-19. Germline-derived CDR1 and CDR2 are LGHDT and YNNKEL (reference sequence). Trimming removed 0 bases at V and 5 bases at J, with 5 bases between. The CDR3 has 13 residues. The chain carries TRBV3-1 (or the pseudogene TRBV3-2) and TRBJ1-5, with D uncertain. Material for sequencing was peripheral blood. The sequence came from a man aged 65 to 85 with acute or convalescent COVID-19. CDR3 coding DNA: TGTGCCAGCAGCCAAGATATCGATCAGCCCCAGCATTTT. Translated, it gives CASSQDIDQPQHF.